This T cell receptor (beta chain) was recorded in a study of cytomegalovirus exposure and HLA in healthy donors. Notes on this clone: Antigen unknown.

13 Jbeta primers and 60 Vbeta primers were used for the PCR. The assay was immunoSEQ multiplex PCR, and TCRdb's table has in-frame clones only and misses some. Among roughly 200,000 clones listed, more than 65% were seen once. Points from the study as a whole: Across HLA loci, a later analysis found differing TCR association rates, with DRB1 most and HLA-C fewest. Overall, approximately 150 TCR beta chains were annotated as cytomegalovirus-associated. Cytomegalovirus status was reportedly diagnosed by the classifier with high sensitivity and specificity. Testing in vitro showed a few CMV-associated chains specific for CMV antigens.

The germline gives CDR1 GTSNPN, CDR2 SVGIG (reference sequence). J gave up 5 bases and V 2 bases, and 4 bases lay outside the gene matches. The CDR3 sequence is 13 residues long. Sample: PBMCs. The gene calls are TRBV30 and TRBJ1-2; 8 nucleotides match TRBD1. The source is a female donor in good health and CMV-seronegative. CDR3 region: CAWSMTGEYGYTF. The CDR3 DNA reads TGTGCCTGGAGTATGACAGGGGAATATGGCTACACCTTC.